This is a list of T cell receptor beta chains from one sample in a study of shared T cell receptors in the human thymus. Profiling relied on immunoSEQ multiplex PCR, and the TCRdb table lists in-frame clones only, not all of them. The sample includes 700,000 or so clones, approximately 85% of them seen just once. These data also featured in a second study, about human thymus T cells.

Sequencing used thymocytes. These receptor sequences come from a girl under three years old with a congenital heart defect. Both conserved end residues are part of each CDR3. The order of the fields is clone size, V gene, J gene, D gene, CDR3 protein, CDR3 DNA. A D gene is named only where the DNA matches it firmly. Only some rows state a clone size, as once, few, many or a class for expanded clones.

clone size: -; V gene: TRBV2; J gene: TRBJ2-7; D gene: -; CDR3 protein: CASLDLNPGTYEQYF; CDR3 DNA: TGTGCCAGCTTGGACCTGAACCCAGGGACCTACGAGCAGTACTTC
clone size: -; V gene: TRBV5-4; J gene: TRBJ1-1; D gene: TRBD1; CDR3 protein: CASSLVQGGMNTEAFF; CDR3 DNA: TGTGCCAGCAGCTTGGTACAGGGGGGGATGAACACTGAAGCTTTCTTT
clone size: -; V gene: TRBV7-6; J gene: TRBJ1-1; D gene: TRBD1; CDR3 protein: CASSSTRPRWTGRDTEAFF; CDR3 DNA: TGTGCCAGCAGCTCCACTAGGCCCCGGTGGACAGGGAGAGACACTGAAGCTTTCTTT
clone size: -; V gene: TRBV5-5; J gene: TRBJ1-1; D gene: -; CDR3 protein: CASSLGRGTEAFF; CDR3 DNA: TGTGCCAGCAGCTTGGGCAGGGGCACTGAAGCTTTCTTT
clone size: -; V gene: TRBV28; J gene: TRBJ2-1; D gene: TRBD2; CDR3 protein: CATFIAGGHNEQFF; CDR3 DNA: TGTGCCACCTTCATAGCGGGGGGTCACAATGAGCAGTTCTTC
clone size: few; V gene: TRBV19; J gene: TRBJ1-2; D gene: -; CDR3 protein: CASSTPSPYGYTF; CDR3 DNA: TGTGCCAGTAGTACCCCCTCTCCCTATGGCTACACCTTC
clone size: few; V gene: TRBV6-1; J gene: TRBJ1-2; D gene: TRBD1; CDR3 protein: CASSEHRGRSSGYTF; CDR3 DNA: TGTGCCAGCAGTGAACACAGGGGCAGGAGCTCGGGCTACACCTTC
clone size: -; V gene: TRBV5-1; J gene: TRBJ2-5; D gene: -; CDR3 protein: CASSNPGRGAETQYF; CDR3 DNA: TGCGCCAGCAGCAATCCAGGGCGGGGAGCAGAGACCCAGTACTTC
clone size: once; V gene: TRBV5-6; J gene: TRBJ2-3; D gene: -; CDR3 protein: CASSLPGTVTDTQYF; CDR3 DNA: TGTGCCAGCAGCTTACCCGGGACTGTCACAGATACGCAGTATTTT
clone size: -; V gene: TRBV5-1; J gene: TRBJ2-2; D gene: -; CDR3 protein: CASRQARPAELFF; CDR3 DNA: TGCGCCAGCAGGCAGGCTCGGCCCGCGGAGCTGTTTTTT
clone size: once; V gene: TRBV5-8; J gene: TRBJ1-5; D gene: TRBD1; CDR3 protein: CASIIWPGQNNQPQHF; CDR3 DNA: TGTGCCAGCATCATATGGCCGGGACAGAACAATCAGCCCCAGCATTTT
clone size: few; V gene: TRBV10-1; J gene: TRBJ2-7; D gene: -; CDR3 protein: CASSLVGGGEQYF; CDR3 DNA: TGCGCCAGCAGCTTAGTCGGGGGAGGTGAGCAGTACTTC
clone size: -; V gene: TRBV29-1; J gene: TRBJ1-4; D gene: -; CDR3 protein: CSVVLPQGLTREKLFF; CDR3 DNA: TGCAGCGTTGTTCTCCCCCAGGGGCTAACAAGAGAAAAACTGTTTTTT
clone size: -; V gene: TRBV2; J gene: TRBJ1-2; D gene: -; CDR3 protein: CASSEATDGLLLYGYTF; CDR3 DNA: TGTGCCAGCAGTGAAGCCACCGACGGACTCCTCCTCTATGGCTACACCTTC
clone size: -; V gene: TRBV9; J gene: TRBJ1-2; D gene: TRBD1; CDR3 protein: CASSVNGDRGDGYTF; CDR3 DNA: TGTGCCAGCAGCGTCAATGGGGACAGGGGTGATGGCTACACCTTC
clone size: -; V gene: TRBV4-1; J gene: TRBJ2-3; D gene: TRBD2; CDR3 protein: CASSQELAGDYISTDTQYF; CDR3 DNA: TGCGCCAGCAGCCAAGAATTAGCGGGGGACTATATTAGCACAGATACGCAGTATTTT
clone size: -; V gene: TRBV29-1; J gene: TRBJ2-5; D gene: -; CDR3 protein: CSVGLKSSELVRTQYF; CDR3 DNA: TGCAGCGTTGGCCTCAAGTCTAGCGAGCTCGTGAGGACCCAGTACTTC
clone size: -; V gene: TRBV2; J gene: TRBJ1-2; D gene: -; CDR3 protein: CASNLPRSSKRGLRPRGYTF; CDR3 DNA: TGTGCGAGCAACCTGCCCCGGAGCAGTAAAAGAGGGCTACGACCCCGTGGCTACACCTTC
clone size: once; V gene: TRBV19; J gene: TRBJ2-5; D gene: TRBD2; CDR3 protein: CASSMTGGVGQETQYF; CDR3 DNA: TGTGCCAGTAGTATGACGGGAGGGGTAGGGCAAGAGACCCAGTACTTC
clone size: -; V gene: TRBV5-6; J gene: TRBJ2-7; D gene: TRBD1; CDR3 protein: CASSGPTGGPYEQYF; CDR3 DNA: TGTGCCAGCAGCGGGCCGACAGGGGGTCCCTACGAGCAGTACTTC
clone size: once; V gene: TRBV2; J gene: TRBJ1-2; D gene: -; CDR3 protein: CASSRDNYGYTF; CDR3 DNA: TGTGCCAGCAGCAGGGATAACTATGGCTACACCTTC
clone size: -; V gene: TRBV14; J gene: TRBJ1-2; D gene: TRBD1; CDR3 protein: CASSRGRGRGYTF; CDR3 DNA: TGTGCCAGCAGCAGGGGGCGCGGCCGTGGCTACACCTTC
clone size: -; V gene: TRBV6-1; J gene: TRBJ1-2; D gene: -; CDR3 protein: CASRARQIAYGYTF; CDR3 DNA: TGTGCCAGCAGGGCGAGACAGATCGCCTATGGCTACACCTTC
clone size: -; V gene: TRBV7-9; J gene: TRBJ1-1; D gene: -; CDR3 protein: CASSPPGGWNTEAFF; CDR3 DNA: TGTGCCAGCAGCCCCCCCGGGGGGTGGAACACTGAAGCTTTCTTT
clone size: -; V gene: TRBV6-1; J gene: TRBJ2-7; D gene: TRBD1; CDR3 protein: CASTKQGDYSYEQYF; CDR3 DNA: TGTGCCAGCACTAAACAGGGGGATTACTCCTACGAGCAGTACTTC
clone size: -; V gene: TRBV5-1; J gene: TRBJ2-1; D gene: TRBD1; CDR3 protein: CASRRQGGVRFF; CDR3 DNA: TGCGCCAGCAGGAGACAGGGGGGAGTCCGGTTCTTC
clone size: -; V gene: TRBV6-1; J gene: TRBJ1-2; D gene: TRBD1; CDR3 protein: CASSAPGQGYGYTF; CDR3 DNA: TGTGCCAGCAGTGCCCCGGGACAGGGGTATGGCTACACCTTC
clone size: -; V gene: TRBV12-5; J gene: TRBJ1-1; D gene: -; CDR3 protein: CASGLGLRRGRVPNTEAFF; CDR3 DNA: TGTGCTAGTGGTTTGGGCCTTCGTAGGGGGAGGGTACCGAACACTGAAGCTTTCTTT
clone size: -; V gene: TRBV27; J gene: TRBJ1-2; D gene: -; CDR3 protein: CASSPWTDALGNYGYTF; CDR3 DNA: TGTGCCAGCAGTCCCTGGACTGATGCCCTGGGGAACTATGGCTACACCTTC
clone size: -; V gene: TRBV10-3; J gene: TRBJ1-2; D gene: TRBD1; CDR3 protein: CAISEWDRATYGYTF; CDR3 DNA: TGTGCCATCAGTGAGTGGGACAGGGCTACCTATGGCTACACCTTC
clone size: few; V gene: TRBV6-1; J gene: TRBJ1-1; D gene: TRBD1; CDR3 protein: CASNTDRVNTEAFF; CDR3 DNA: TGTGCCAGCAACACCGACAGGGTGAACACTGAAGCTTTCTTT
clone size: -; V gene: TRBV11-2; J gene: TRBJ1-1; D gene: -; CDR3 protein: CASSLDQDTEAFF; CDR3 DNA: TGTGCCAGCAGCTTAGATCAGGACACTGAAGCTTTCTTT
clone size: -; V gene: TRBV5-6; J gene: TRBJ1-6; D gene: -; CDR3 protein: CASSLSGGQNSPLHF; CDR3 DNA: TGTGCCAGCAGCTTGTCGGGCGGACAGAATTCACCCCTCCACTTT
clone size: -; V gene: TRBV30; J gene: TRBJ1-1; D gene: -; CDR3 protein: CAWSACPSPPGHPSTEAFF; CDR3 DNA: TGTGCCTGGAGTGCCTGTCCCAGTCCACCGGGACATCCGTCCACTGAAGCTTTCTTT
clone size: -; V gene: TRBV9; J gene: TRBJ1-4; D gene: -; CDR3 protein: CASNSGGNEKLFF; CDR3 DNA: TGTGCCAGCAACTCCGGAGGCAATGAAAAACTGTTTTTT